The rows below give T cell receptor beta chains drawn from one sample of a study of PD-1 blockade in classical Hodgkin lymphoma. The data were produced by immunoSEQ multiplex PCR, yet TCRdb's version contains in-frame clones alone and is incomplete. The sample holds about 24,000 clones, roughly 80% seen once. The sample here was peripheral blood mononuclear cells (PBMCs), taken before the fourth cycle of nivolumab. The receptors shown here come from a human donor with classical Hodgkin lymphoma. The CDR3 runs from the conserved cysteine through the conserved F or W. The D gene is left open where the match is weak. Size tells how often a clone was seen (once, few, many) or the class of an expanded clone, and some rows leave it out.

j_gene: TRBJ2-7; d_gene: NA; abundance: NA; v_gene: TRBV4-1; CDR3aa: CASSQASDAGEQYF; CDR3nt: TGCGCCAGCAGCCAAGCCTCGGATGCAGGAGAGCAGTACTTC
j_gene: TRBJ1-4; d_gene: TRBD1; abundance: NA; v_gene: TRBV10-3; CDR3aa: CAIPGQENEKLFF; CDR3nt: TGTGCCATTCCGGGACAGGAAAATGAAAAACTGTTTTTT
j_gene: TRBJ2-7; d_gene: TRBD1; abundance: NA; v_gene: TRBV5-1; CDR3aa: CASSLQPGQGAYEQYF; CDR3nt: TGCGCCAGCAGCTTGCAACCGGGACAGGGGGCCTACGAGCAGTACTTC
j_gene: TRBJ1-2; d_gene: NA; abundance: NA; v_gene: TRBV2; CDR3aa: CASSAGGPSGYTF; CDR3nt: TGTGCCAGCAGTGCGGGTGGCCCCAGTGGCTACACCTTC
j_gene: TRBJ1-5; d_gene: NA; abundance: NA; v_gene: TRBV5-4; CDR3aa: CASSSGGSNQPQHF; CDR3nt: TGTGCCAGCAGCTCGGGCGGGAGCAATCAGCCCCAGCATTTT
j_gene: TRBJ2-5; d_gene: TRBD2; abundance: NA; v_gene: TRBV5-1; CDR3aa: CASSILAGGGAQETQYF; CDR3nt: TGCGCCAGCAGCATACTAGCGGGAGGTGGGGCCCAAGAGACCCAGTACTTC
j_gene: TRBJ2-7; d_gene: TRBD2; abundance: once; v_gene: TRBV4-1; CDR3aa: CASSQALAETYEQYF; CDR3nt: TGCGCCAGCAGCCAAGCCCTAGCGGAAACCTACGAGCAGTACTTC
j_gene: TRBJ2-3; d_gene: TRBD2; abundance: NA; v_gene: TRBV5-1; CDR3aa: CASSLSGSRIDTQYF; CDR3nt: TGCGCCAGCAGCCTCAGCGGGAGTCGGATTGATACGCAGTATTTT
j_gene: TRBJ2-1; d_gene: NA; abundance: NA; v_gene: TRBV13; CDR3aa: CASSPKQGFFGNNEQFF; CDR3nt: TGTGCCAGCAGCCCAAAACAGGGTTTCTTTGGAAACAATGAGCAGTTCTTC
j_gene: TRBJ1-1; d_gene: NA; abundance: medium-sized; v_gene: TRBV10-1; CDR3aa: CASSVSRETEAFF; CDR3nt: TGCGCCAGCAGTGTGAGCAGGGAAACTGAAGCTTTCTTT
j_gene: TRBJ1-2; d_gene: TRBD1; abundance: NA; v_gene: TRBV6-5; CDR3aa: CASSYSTGIYGYTF; CDR3nt: TGTGCCAGCAGTTACTCGACAGGGATCTATGGCTACACCTTC
j_gene: TRBJ1-1; d_gene: TRBD1; abundance: NA; v_gene: TRBV10-3; CDR3aa: CAITVGGPWGEAFF; CDR3nt: TGTGCCATCACGGTAGGGGGCCCCTGGGGAGAAGCTTTCTTT
j_gene: TRBJ1-2; d_gene: NA; abundance: few; v_gene: TRBV7-9; CDR3aa: CASSSGSYGYTF; CDR3nt: TGTGCCAGCAGCTCAGGATCCTATGGCTACACCTTC
j_gene: TRBJ2-1; d_gene: NA; abundance: NA; v_gene: TRBV28; CDR3aa: CASSPSFRYYNEQFF; CDR3nt: TGTGCCAGCAGCCCTTCTTTTAGGTACTACAATGAGCAGTTCTTC
j_gene: TRBJ2-1; d_gene: TRBD2; abundance: once; v_gene: TRBV27; CDR3aa: CASSLAGGLILEQFF; CDR3nt: TGTGCCAGCAGTCTAGCGGGAGGGCTGATTTTGGAGCAGTTCTTC
j_gene: TRBJ2-1; d_gene: NA; abundance: NA; v_gene: TRBV27; CDR3aa: CASSFSSPIEQFF; CDR3nt: TGTGCCAGCAGTTTCTCCAGCCCCATTGAGCAGTTCTTC
j_gene: TRBJ1-2; d_gene: TRBD1; abundance: NA; v_gene: TRBV30; CDR3aa: CAWSERTGALYGYTF; CDR3nt: TGTGCCTGGAGTGAAAGGACAGGGGCCCTCTATGGCTACACCTTC